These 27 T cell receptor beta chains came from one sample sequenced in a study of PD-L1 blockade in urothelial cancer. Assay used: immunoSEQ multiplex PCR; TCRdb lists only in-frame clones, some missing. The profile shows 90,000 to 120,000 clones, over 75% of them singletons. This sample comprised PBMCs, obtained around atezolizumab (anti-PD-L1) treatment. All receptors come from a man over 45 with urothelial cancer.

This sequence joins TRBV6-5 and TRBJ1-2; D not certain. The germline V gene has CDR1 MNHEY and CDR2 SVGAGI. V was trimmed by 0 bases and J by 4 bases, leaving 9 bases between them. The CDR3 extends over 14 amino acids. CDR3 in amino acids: CASSYSAGPYGYTF. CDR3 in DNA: TGTGCCAGCAGTTACTCGGCGGGCCCCTATGGCTACACCTTC.

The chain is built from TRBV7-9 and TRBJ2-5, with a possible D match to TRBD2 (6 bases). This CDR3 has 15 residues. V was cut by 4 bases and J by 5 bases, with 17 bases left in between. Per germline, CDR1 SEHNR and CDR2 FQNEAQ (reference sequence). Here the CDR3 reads CASSSTGTSGETQYF. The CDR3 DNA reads TGTGCCAGCAGCTCGACCGGGACTTCGGGGGAGACCCAGTACTTC.

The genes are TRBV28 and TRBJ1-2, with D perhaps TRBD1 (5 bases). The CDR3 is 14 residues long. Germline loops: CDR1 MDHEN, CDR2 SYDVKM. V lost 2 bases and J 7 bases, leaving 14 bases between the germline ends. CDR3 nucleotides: TGTGCCAGCAGTTTAACCGGGACGGGGGGTGGCTACACCTTC. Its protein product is CASSLTGTGGGYTF.

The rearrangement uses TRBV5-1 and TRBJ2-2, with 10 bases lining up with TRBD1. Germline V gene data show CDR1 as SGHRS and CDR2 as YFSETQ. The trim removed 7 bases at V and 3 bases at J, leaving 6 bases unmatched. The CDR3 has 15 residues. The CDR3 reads CASCPGTGDTGELFF. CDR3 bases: TGCGCCAGCTGTCCCGGGACAGGGGACACCGGGGAGCTGTTTTTT. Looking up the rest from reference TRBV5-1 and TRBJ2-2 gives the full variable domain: KAGVTQTPRYLIKTRGQQVTLSCSPISGHRSVSWYQQTPGQGLQFLFEYFSETQRNKGNFPGRFSGRQFSNSRSEMNVSTLELGDSALYLCASCPGTGDTGELFFGEGSRLTVL.

The CDR3 DNA follows: TGTGCCAGCAGCGTCCGGGGCGGGGGCCCCGAGCAGTACTTC. Its translation: CASSVRGGGPEQYF. This chain links TRBV28 with TRBJ2-7; D possibly corresponds to TRBD2 (7 bases). There are 14 residues in the CDR3. V gave up 6 bases and J gave up 6 bases, with 18 bases separating them. Germline V CDR1 and CDR2: MDHEN, SYDVKM.

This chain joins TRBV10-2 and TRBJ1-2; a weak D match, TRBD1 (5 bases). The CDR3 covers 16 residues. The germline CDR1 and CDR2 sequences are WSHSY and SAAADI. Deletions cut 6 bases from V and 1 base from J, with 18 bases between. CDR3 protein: CASSNFGDSLNYGYTF. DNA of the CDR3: TGCGCCAGCAGCAACTTTGGCGACAGCCTTAACTATGGCTACACCTTC.

The CDR3 coding sequence is TGTGCCAGCAGCCAAGAGGGGGAGGGAACCCATCAGCCCCAGCATTTT. Translation: CASSQEGEGTHQPQHF. The chain links TRBV4-2 to TRBJ1-5; D is perhaps TRBD1 (5 bases). CDR3 length: 16 residues. Trimming took off 0 bases at V and 5 bases at J, with 14 bases between the two ends. CDR1 and CDR2 from the germline V gene are LGHNA and YNFKEQ.

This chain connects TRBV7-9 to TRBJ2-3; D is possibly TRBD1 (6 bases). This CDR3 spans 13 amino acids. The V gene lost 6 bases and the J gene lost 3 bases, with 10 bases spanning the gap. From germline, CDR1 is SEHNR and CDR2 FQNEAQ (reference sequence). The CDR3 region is CASSPTGTDTQYF. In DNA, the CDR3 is TGTGCCAGCAGTCCCACAGGGACAGATACGCAGTATTTT.

The CDR3 reads CASSSLGYNQPQHF. CDR3 coding DNA: TGTGCCAGCAGCTCCCTGGGCTACAATCAGCCCCAGCATTTT. The chain couples TRBV6-6 to TRBJ1-5; no clear D gene. CDR1 is MNHNY, CDR2 SVGAGI, per germline (reference sequence). This CDR3 spans 14 amino acids. V dropped 6 bases and J dropped 3 bases, with 12 bases sitting between them.

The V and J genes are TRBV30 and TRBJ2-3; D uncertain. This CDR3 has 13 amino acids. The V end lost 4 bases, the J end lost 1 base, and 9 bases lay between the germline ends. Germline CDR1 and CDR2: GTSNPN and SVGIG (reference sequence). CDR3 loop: CAWIKAGTDTQYF. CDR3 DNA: TGTGCCTGGATTAAGGCGGGCACAGATACGCAGTATTTT.

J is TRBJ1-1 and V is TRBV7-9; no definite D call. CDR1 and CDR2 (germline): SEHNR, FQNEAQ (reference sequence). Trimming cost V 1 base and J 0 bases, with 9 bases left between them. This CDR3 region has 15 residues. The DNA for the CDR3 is TGTGCCAGCAGCTTAGTGCCAAGCATGAACACTGAAGCTTTCTTT. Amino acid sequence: CASSLVPSMNTEAFF.

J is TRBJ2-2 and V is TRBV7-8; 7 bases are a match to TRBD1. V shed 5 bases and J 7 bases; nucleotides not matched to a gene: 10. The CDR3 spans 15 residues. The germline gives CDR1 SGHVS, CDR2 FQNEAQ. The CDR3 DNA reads TGTGCCAGCAGCCCCCGGACAGGAGATGGCGGGGAGCTGTTTTTT. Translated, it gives CASSPRTGDGGELFF.

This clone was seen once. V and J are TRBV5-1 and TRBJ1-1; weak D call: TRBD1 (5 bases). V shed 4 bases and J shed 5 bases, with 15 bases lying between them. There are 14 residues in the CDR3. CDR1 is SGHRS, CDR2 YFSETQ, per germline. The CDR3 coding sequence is TGCGCCAGCAGCGAGGCCCTGGGGGGGACTGAAGCTTTCTTT. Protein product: CASSEALGGTEAFF.

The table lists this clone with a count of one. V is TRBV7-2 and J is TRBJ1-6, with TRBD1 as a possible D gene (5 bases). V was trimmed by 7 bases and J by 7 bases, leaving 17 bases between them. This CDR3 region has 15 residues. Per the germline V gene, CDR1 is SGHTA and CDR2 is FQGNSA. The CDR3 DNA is TGTGCCAGCACTAAACGGACACTGGGCAATTCACCCCTCCACTTT. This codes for CASTKRTLGNSPLHF.

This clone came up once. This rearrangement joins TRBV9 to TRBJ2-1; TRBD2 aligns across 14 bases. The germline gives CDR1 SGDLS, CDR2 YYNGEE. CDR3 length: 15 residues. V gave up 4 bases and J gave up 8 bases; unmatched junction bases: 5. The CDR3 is CASSPGTSGSDEQFF. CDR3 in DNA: TGTGCCAGCAGCCCGGGGACTAGCGGGAGTGATGAGCAGTTCTTC. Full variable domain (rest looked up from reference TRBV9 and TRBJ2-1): DSGVTQTPKHLITATGQRVTLRCSPRSGDLSVYWYQQSLDQGLQFLIQYYNGEERAKGNILERFSAQQFPDLHSELNLSSLELGDSALYFCASSPGTSGSDEQFFGPGTRLTVL.

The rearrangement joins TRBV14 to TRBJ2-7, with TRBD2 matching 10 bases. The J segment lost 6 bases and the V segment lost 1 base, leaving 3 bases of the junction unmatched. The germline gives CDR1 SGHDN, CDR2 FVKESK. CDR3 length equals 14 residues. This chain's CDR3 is CASSQVGTSAEQYF. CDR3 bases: TGTGCCAGCAGCCAAGTTGGGACTAGCGCCGAGCAGTACTTC.

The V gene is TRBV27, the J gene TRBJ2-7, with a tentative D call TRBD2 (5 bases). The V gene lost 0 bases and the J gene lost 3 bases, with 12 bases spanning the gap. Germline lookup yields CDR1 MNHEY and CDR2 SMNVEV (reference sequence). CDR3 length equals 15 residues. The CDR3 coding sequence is TGTGCCAGCAGTTTATCGGCTATCGGGATCTACGAGCAGTACTTC. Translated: CASSLSAIGIYEQYF.

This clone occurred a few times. The CDR3 nucleotides read TGTGCCAGCAGCGCCTTGGGACTACCCTACGAGCAGTACTTC. Amino acids: CASSALGLPYEQYF. V and J are TRBV9 and TRBJ2-7, with 7 bases matching TRBD2. CDR1 is SGDLS, CDR2 YYNGEE, per germline. The CDR3 contains 14 residues. The V gene end was trimmed by 3 bases and the J gene end by 2 bases; junction bases not matched to a gene: 5.

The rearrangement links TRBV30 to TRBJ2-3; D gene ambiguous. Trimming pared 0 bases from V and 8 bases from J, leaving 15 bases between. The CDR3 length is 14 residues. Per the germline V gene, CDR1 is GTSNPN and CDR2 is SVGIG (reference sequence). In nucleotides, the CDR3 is TGTGCCTGGAGTGTGGCGGCCCTGGCGGTTACGCAGTATTTT. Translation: CAWSVAALAVTQYF. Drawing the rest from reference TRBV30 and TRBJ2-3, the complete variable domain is SQTIHQWPATLVQPVGSPLSLECTVEGTSNPNLYWYRQAAGRGLQLLFYSVGIGQISSEVPQNLSASRPQDRQFILSSKKLLLSDSGFYLCAWSVAALAVTQYFGPGTRLTVL.

The CDR3 protein is CASRQAAGTGPYF. Here the CDR3 DNA reads TGTGCCAGCAGACAGGCAGCCGGGACAGGGCCATACTTC. V is TRBV7-9 and J is TRBJ2-7; TRBD1 aligns across 9 bases. V lost 6 bases to trimming and J lost 13 bases; unmatched junction nucleotides: 13. Germline V gives CDR1 SEHNR, CDR2 FQNEAQ (reference sequence). The CDR3 length is 13 residues.

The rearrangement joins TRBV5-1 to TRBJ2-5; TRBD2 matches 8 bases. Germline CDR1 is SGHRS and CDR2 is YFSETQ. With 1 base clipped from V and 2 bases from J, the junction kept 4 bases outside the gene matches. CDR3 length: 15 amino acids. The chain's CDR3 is CASSLSTSGQETQYF. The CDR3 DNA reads TGCGCCAGCAGCTTGAGTACTAGCGGACAAGAGACCCAGTACTTC.

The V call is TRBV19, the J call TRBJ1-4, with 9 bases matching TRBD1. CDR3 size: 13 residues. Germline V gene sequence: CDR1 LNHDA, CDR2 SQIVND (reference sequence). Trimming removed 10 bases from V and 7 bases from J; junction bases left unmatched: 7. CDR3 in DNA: TGTGCCACCGGGACAGGGAAATCTGAAAAACTGTTTTTT. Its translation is CATGTGKSEKLFF.

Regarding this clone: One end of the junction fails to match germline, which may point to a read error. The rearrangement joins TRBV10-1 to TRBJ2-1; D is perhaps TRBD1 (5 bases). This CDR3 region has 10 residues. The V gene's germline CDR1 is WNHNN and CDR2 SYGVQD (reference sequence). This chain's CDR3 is CASSAADSLF. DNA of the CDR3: TGCGCCAGCAGTGCAGCAGACAGCCTCTTC.

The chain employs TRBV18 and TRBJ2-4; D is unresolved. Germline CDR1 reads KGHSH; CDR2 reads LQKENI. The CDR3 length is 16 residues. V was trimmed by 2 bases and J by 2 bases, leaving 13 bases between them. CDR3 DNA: TGTGCCAGCTCACCAGGCGACCTGACATCCAAAAACATTCAGTACTTC. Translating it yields CASSPGDLTSKNIQYF.

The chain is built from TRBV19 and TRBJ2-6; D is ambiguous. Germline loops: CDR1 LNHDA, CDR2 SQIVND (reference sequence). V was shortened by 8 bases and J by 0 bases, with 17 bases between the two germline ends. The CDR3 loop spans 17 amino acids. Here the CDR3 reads CASWAPRVSSGANVLTF. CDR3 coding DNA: TGTGCCAGTTGGGCCCCTCGAGTAAGCTCTGGGGCCAACGTCCTGACTTTC.

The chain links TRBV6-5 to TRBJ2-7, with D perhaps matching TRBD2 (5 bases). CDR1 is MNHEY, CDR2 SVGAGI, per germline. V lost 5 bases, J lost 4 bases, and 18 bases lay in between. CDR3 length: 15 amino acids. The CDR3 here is CASSRPGRTWYEQYF. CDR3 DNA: TGTGCCAGCAGTCGACCTGGTAGGACTTGGTACGAGCAGTACTTC.

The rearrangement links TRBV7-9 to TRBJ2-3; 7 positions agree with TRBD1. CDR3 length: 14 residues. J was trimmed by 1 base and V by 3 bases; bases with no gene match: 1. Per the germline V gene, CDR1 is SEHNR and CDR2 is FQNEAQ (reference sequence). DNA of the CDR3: TGTGCCAGCAGCTTCGGACAGGGCACAGATACGCAGTATTTT. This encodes CASSFGQGTDTQYF.